The T cell receptor (beta chain) under discussion was sequenced for a study of spatial heterogeneity in lung cancer (dated 2019 in TCRdb). Study-wide context: Beta-chain transcripts were consistently detected in greater numbers than alpha-chain transcripts, which likely reflected higher beta-chain transcript abundance. In tumor regions, TCR transcript counts showed a strong correlation with a T cell transcriptional module score from matched bulk RNA-seq. In non-small cell lung cancer, the study made a quantitative comparison of TCR alpha and beta repertoires among multiple tumor regions, matched nontumor lung and blood. In the raw uncorrected reads, each unique combination of TCR and UMI appeared on average more than ten times. Nonsynonymous mutation counts, determined by whole-exome sequencing of tumor tissue, were related to features of the TCR repertoire. At surgery, over 200 tumor regions, fewer than 85 matched nontumor lung samples and 56 PBMC samples were TCR-sequenced for both alpha and beta chains. Overall study results and their limits: Additional single-cell paired TCR alpha and beta sequencing was considered necessary to confirm, at a functional level, the hypothesis that regional TCRs recognize regional mutations. Counts of ubiquitous and regional expanded TCRs correlated with counts of ubiquitous and regional nonsynonymous mutations, respectively. TCR-seq was estimated to cover only around 6.4% of tumor T cells for alpha chains and approximately 12% for beta chains. The tumor nonsynonymous mutation count correlated with the number of expanded alpha and beta TCRs within the tumor.

The sample's time point label, decoded: sample taken at primary tumor resection. The donors were 65 to 90 patients from the lung TRACERx cohort who had early-stage, untreated non-small cell lung cancer. For TCR sequencing, whole RNA was extracted from tumor and nontumor lung tissue, or from cryopreserved PBMC samples, and no cell sorting was done. Patients were selected for TCR sequencing only if sufficient RNA was available from at least two tumor regions. Tumor and adjacent nontumor lung specimens were reviewed by a lung pathologist before selection. This clonotype has ten or more counts. It lacks a known antigen. The record has no base qualities; no much larger clone is one base away. This beta chain was picked up by a library intended for alpha chains and is off target, so its count carries little meaning. V has 4 bases trimmed and J has 0 bases trimmed; junction bases matching no gene number 2. Inclusive of the bounding cysteine and phenylalanine, the CDR3 is 16 residues long. The sequence is cut down to CDR3 DNA, 48 bases in frame from base 1. From the germline V gene, CDR1 is SGHVS and CDR2 is FQNEAQ.

Receptor libraries were prepared by 5' RACE. The run used a NextSeq 500. To allow correction of PCR and sequencing errors, the TCR library protocol tagged every TCR cDNA molecule with a unique molecular identifier. As for the authors' bioinformatics: Decombinator tools were used for TCR identification, UMI-based error correction and CDR3 extraction. TCRs above a frequency of 2 per 1,000, corresponding to the top 1% of the tumor frequency distribution, were defined as expanded. Expanded tumor TCRs were classed as regional if statistically deemed absent (corrected P<0.05) from at least one tumor region, otherwise ubiquitous. Each repertoire was subsampled 100 times to 5,000 TCRs, after which Renyi diversity was computed with the R vegan package. CDR3 similarity networks were constructed using string-kernel similarity of amino acid triplets, with links drawn between CDR3s whose pairwise similarity was above 0.82. TCRdb reanalyzed the raw reads on its own, using fastp at Q25 for trimming and MiXCR for clone calling, and kept in-frame beta chains. Entries that share a CDR3 protein sequence are merged under the most common genes and DNA. These V and J calls originate from TCRdb's pipeline instead of the authors' own analysis. The sample table lists approximately 1,300 distinct CDR3 sequences, 15% to 18% of them with a count of one. The ten most abundant clones make up under 40% of the sample.

The TCR comes from a male donor with early-stage non-small cell lung cancer. The source material was lung tumor tissue, sampled at surgery. The chain was built from TRBV7-8 and TRBJ2-3, with 12 middle bases fitting TRBD2. The CDR3 region has the sequence CASSWTSGISTDTQYF. The nucleotide sequence is given as TGTGCCAGCAGCTGGACTAGCGGGATTAGCACAGATACGCAGTATTTT.